A selection of T cell receptor beta chains follows, all from one sample in a study of monozygotic twins with inflammatory bowel disease. No DNA is given; TCRdb re-called the 5' RACE reads and lists each CDR3 protein once. The sample has about 300,000 distinct CDR3 sequences, and its top ten clones hold over 5%. Sample: blood. The receptors derive from a human donor with ulcerative colitis or Crohn's disease, or a healthy co-twin of an affected twin (not recorded which). Each CDR3 is given with its conserved first and last residue. Each record gives: J gene, V gene, CDR3 protein.

j_gene: TRBJ2-5; v_gene: TRBV5-1; CDR3aa: CASREALGQQETQYF
j_gene: TRBJ2-1; v_gene: TRBV20-1; CDR3aa: CSALAGGRYNEQFF
j_gene: TRBJ1-5; v_gene: TRBV6-6; CDR3aa: CASRRDTKNQPQHF
j_gene: TRBJ2-3; v_gene: TRBV5-5; CDR3aa: CASSPPGLAGGSTDTQYF
j_gene: TRBJ2-7; v_gene: TRBV7-8; CDR3aa: CASSLPLTSYEQYF
j_gene: TRBJ2-1; v_gene: TRBV3-1; CDR3aa: CASSRGGGLFDEQFF
j_gene: TRBJ2-1; v_gene: TRBV3-1; CDR3aa: CASSETSGSSNEQFF
j_gene: TRBJ2-5; v_gene: TRBV20-1; CDR3aa: CSARDELASFTQYF
j_gene: TRBJ2-1; v_gene: TRBV7-9; CDR3aa: CASSQLRGAGSYNEQFF
j_gene: TRBJ1-6; v_gene: TRBV12-3/TRBV12-4; CDR3aa: CASSLYSPLHF
j_gene: TRBJ2-4; v_gene: TRBV6-5; CDR3aa: CASSYSRALAKNIQYF
j_gene: TRBJ2-2; v_gene: TRBV23-1; CDR3aa: CASSKLGPRNTGELFF
j_gene: TRBJ2-7; v_gene: TRBV7-8; CDR3aa: CASSFQTYEQYF
j_gene: TRBJ2-7; v_gene: TRBV10-2; CDR3aa: CASSRETPYEQYF
j_gene: TRBJ2-7; v_gene: TRBV6-2/TRBV6-3; CDR3aa: CASSNSGPIIYEQYF
j_gene: TRBJ1-6; v_gene: TRBV7-8; CDR3aa: CASSKGQAVGAPLHF
j_gene: TRBJ1-1; v_gene: TRBV28; CDR3aa: CASSPGGQWGAEAFF
j_gene: TRBJ2-2; v_gene: TRBV20-1; CDR3aa: CSATYGIGAGELFF
j_gene: TRBJ2-2; v_gene: TRBV5-1; CDR3aa: CASSYKTELGGELFF
j_gene: TRBJ2-7; v_gene: TRBV28; CDR3aa: CASSLSGIGTYEQYF
j_gene: TRBJ1-3; v_gene: TRBV5-1; CDR3aa: CASSPTGSGAPGNTIYF
j_gene: TRBJ2-1; v_gene: TRBV7-2; CDR3aa: CASSLTGGTPYEQFF
j_gene: TRBJ2-7; v_gene: TRBV12-3/TRBV12-4; CDR3aa: CAPLEGGFYEQYF
j_gene: TRBJ1-5; v_gene: TRBV15; CDR3aa: CATSSHRRFERDQPQHF
j_gene: TRBJ1-6; v_gene: TRBV10-3; CDR3aa: CAIRGQGTSPLHF
j_gene: TRBJ2-6; v_gene: TRBV11-2; CDR3aa: CASSLGQPITTGANVLTF
j_gene: TRBJ2-1; v_gene: TRBV7-3; CDR3aa: CASSLGQGYNEQFF
j_gene: TRBJ1-4; v_gene: TRBV29-1; CDR3aa: CSVGQGSRSEKLFF
j_gene: TRBJ2-7; v_gene: TRBV6-2/TRBV6-3; CDR3aa: CASSQPWGYEQYF
j_gene: TRBJ2-1; v_gene: TRBV20-1; CDR3aa: CSARDASGQSPLNEQFF
j_gene: TRBJ2-6; v_gene: TRBV7-6; CDR3aa: CASRLGAAGANVLTF
j_gene: TRBJ2-7; v_gene: TRBV28; CDR3aa: CASSRPGLATYEQYF
j_gene: TRBJ1-6; v_gene: TRBV7-9; CDR3aa: CASSLVQSSYNSPLHF
j_gene: TRBJ2-2; v_gene: TRBV20-1; CDR3aa: CSAVTPRGSGELFF
j_gene: TRBJ2-3; v_gene: TRBV6-1; CDR3aa: CASIQSGRAANTQYF
j_gene: TRBJ1-5; v_gene: TRBV5-5; CDR3aa: CASSSGGFNQPQHF
j_gene: TRBJ2-2; v_gene: TRBV6-5; CDR3aa: CASSYGVDTGELFF
j_gene: TRBJ2-7; v_gene: TRBV28; CDR3aa: CASSLHGYEQYF
j_gene: TRBJ2-3; v_gene: TRBV11-2; CDR3aa: CASSLVSSGGALRGTQYF
j_gene: TRBJ2-3; v_gene: TRBV18; CDR3aa: CASSPIMTSGRTDTQYF
j_gene: TRBJ2-7; v_gene: TRBV7-2; CDR3aa: CASSTRDRLTYEQYF
j_gene: TRBJ1-2; v_gene: TRBV6-2/TRBV6-3; CDR3aa: CASSYLRQGENYGYTF
j_gene: TRBJ1-6; v_gene: TRBV6-5; CDR3aa: CASRATNNSPLHF
j_gene: TRBJ2-7; v_gene: TRBV18; CDR3aa: CASSSGTSYEQYF
j_gene: TRBJ2-7; v_gene: TRBV4-2; CDR3aa: CASRPGQWTYEQYF
j_gene: TRBJ2-2; v_gene: TRBV24-1; CDR3aa: CATSDEGFTNTGELFF
j_gene: TRBJ2-1; v_gene: TRBV11-2; CDR3aa: CASSFGQGYEQFF
j_gene: TRBJ2-1; v_gene: TRBV20-1; CDR3aa: CSANPLAGDVKYNEQFF
j_gene: TRBJ2-1; v_gene: TRBV2; CDR3aa: CASSERQRTYNEQFF